This T cell receptor beta chain is drawn from a study of monozygotic twins with inflammatory bowel disease. The study, taken as a whole, reports: The study supported no single strong signal or clonotype linked to IBD.

In germline, CDR1 is MNHNS, CDR2 SASEGT. This CDR3 region has 16 residues. Points on this clonotype: What it binds is unknown.

TCRdb re-called the 5' RACE reads; every CDR3 protein appears as one record, without DNA. Listed are about 200,000 distinct CDR3 sequences; roughly 7.7% falls within the top ten. Specimen: blood. This receptor was taken from a human donor with ulcerative colitis or Crohn's disease, or a healthy co-twin of an affected twin (not recorded which). The chain links TRBV6-1 to TRBJ2-1; as DNA is missing, the TRBD1 call by TCRdb cannot be tested. Here the CDR3 reads CASAAPGTGAPNEQFF.